The 25 T cell receptor beta chains reported below all come from one sample, sequenced in a study of Graves' ophthalmopathy and Graves' hyperthyroidism listed by TCRdb under 2018. Sequencing used an Illumina HiSeq 2000. For repertoire sequencing, the TCR beta CDR3 regions were amplified from RNA transcripts. HTBI primers and the Qiagen OneStep RT-PCR kit were used in a first-round RT-PCR, which was followed by a second-round multiplex PCR, size selection and purification. Through fastp at Q25 and MiXCR, TCRdb rebuilt clones from the public reads, retaining in-frame beta chains. Merged by CDR3 protein, the rows form single entries marked with the most common genes and DNA. Counted in this sample were almost 400,000 distinct CDR3 sequences; around 16% of them appeared once. The top ten clones comprise about 1.4% of the sample. Sample: peripheral blood. These receptor sequences come from a woman aged 18-30 years with Graves' ophthalmopathy. Donor details come from another sample of the same person, matched by shared clones.

This clonotype was seen ten or more times. V is TRBV27 and J is TRBJ2-7; 13 nucleotides line up with TRBD2. This CDR3 contains 13 residues. V lost 6 bases, J lost 5 bases, and 1 base stayed unmatched. Germline V lookup: CDR1 MNHEY, CDR2 SMNVEV (reference sequence). Written as DNA, the CDR3 is TGTGCCAGCAGCACTAGCGGGAGGGACGAGCAGTACTTC. Encoded protein: CASSTSGRDEQYF.

In this sample, this clonotype turned up once. The chain recombines TRBV20-1 with TRBJ2-7; no clear D. Per the germline V gene, CDR1 is DFQATT and CDR2 is SNEGSKA (reference sequence). V gave up 6 bases and J gave up 2 bases, with 14 bases separating them. The CDR3 has 13 amino acids. This CDR3 is CSASDGQPYEQYF. CDR3 DNA sequence: TGCAGTGCCTCGGACGGGCAACCCTACGAGCAGTACTTC.

The gene calls are TRBV9 and TRBJ1-2; 7 bases fit TRBD1. The CDR3 contains 13 residues. J lost 8 bases, V lost 3 bases, and 7 bases had no gene match. CDR1 is SGDLS, CDR2 YYNGEE, per germline. CDR3 region: CASSATGPGGYTF. CDR3 nucleotides: TGTGCCAGCAGCGCGACAGGGCCCGGGGGCTACACCTTC.

The V gene is TRBV28, the J gene TRBJ2-6, with 9 bases lining up with TRBD1. The CDR3 consists of 12 residues. The V segment lost 5 bases and the J segment 15 bases; nucleotides outside the gene matches: 5. The germline CDR1 and CDR2 sequences are MDHEN and SYDVKM. CDR3 sequence (DNA): TGTGCCAGCAGTACCCCGACAGGGGGCCTGACTTTC. Amino acid sequence: CASSTPTGGLTF.

The chain carries TRBV24-1 and TRBJ2-7, with D possibly TRBD1 on 5 matching bases. The CDR3 sequence is 13 residues long. V shed 4 bases and J shed 1 base, with 7 bases lying between them. Germline V gene data show CDR1 as KGHDR and CDR2 as SFDVKD. The CDR3 nucleotides are TGTGCCACCAGTGACGGACAATCCTACGAGCAGTACTTC. It translates to CATSDGQSYEQYF.

This clonotype was seen ten or more times. V usage is TRBV7-9 and J usage is TRBJ2-1; no reliable D call. This CDR3 has 17 residues. Germline V gives CDR1 SEHNR, CDR2 FQNEAQ (reference sequence). V was cut by 2 bases and J by 0 bases, with 14 bases left in between. CDR3 amino acids: CASSLYGPPNSYNEQFF. As DNA, the CDR3 is TGTGCCAGCAGCTTATATGGGCCGCCCAACTCCTACAATGAGCAGTTCTTC.

This clonotype showed up just a few times. The chain employs TRBV15 and TRBJ1-1; no firm D call. The CDR3 consists of 14 residues. In germline, CDR1 is LNHNV, CDR2 YYDKDF (reference sequence). Trimming pared 0 bases from V and 6 bases from J, leaving 11 bases between. DNA for the CDR3: TGTGCCACCAGCAGAGAAACAGAAGGCTCTGAAGCTTTCTTT. Protein: CATSRETEGSEAFF.

In its sample, this clonotype was seen many times. The V call is TRBV11-1, the J call TRBJ2-7; D gene unclear. V was shortened by 2 bases and J by 5 bases, with 7 bases between the two germline ends. Germline CDR1 and CDR2: SGHAT and FQDESV (reference sequence). The CDR3 is 12 residues long. The CDR3 bases are TGTGCCAGCAGCTTACGGCCGAACGAGCAGTACTTC. Encoded protein: CASSLRPNEQYF.

This clonotype has at least ten counts. This chain uses TRBV6-1 with TRBJ1-1, with a possible D match to TRBD1 (5 bases). The CDR3 runs 14 residues. With 3 bases removed from V and 0 bases from J, the gap between germline ends came to 8 bases. CDR1 MNHNS and CDR2 SASEGT come from the germline V gene. CDR3 in amino acids: CASSERGVNTEAFF. The DNA for the CDR3 is TGTGCCAGCAGTGAGCGAGGGGTGAACACTGAAGCTTTCTTT.

V and J are TRBV30 and TRBJ2-7, with 9 bases that match TRBD1. Germline CDR1 is GTSNPN and CDR2 is SVGIG (reference sequence). The V and J ends lost 6 bases and 4 bases, in that order; junction bases with no gene match: 7. This CDR3 is 13 amino acids long. The CDR3 region has the DNA TGTGCCTGTTCCAGGACAGGGGTTTACGAGCAGTACTTC. This codes for CACSRTGVYEQYF.

V and J are TRBV6-2 or TRBV6-3 and TRBJ2-7, with 11 bases lining up with TRBD2. With 7 bases clipped from V and 0 bases from J, the junction kept 14 bases outside the gene matches. Germline CDR1 and CDR2: MNHEY and SVGEGT. CDR3 length: 18 residues. Here the CDR3 reads CASTGRIGGLAVSYEQYF. The CDR3 DNA is TGTGCCAGCACCGGCAGGATCGGGGGACTAGCGGTCTCCTACGAGCAGTACTTC.

The V call is TRBV20-1, the J call TRBJ1-5; 7 bases match TRBD1. Unmatched junction bases numbered 13, after V lost 2 bases and J lost 6 bases. Germline lookup yields CDR1 DFQATT and CDR2 SNEGSKA (reference sequence). There are 16 residues in the CDR3. In nucleotides, the CDR3 is TGCAGTGCTAGACCCCCAGGGGGACAAGGGCTTCAGCCCCAGCATTTT. It is translated as CSARPPGGQGLQPQHF.

This clonotype was detected ten times or more. V and J are TRBV6-2 or TRBV6-3 and TRBJ2-6; unclear D gene. V lost 0 bases and J lost 1, with 4 bases in between. The CDR3 covers 15 residues. CDR1 is MNHEY and CDR2 is SVGEGT in the germline V gene. The CDR3 sequence is CASSYSTSGANVLTF. DNA for the CDR3: TGTGCCAGCAGTTACTCGACGTCTGGGGCCAACGTCCTGACTTTC.

This clonotype appeared many times. V and J are TRBV20-1 and TRBJ1-5; D gene ambiguous. The germline CDR1 and CDR2 sequences are DFQATT and SNEGSKA (reference sequence). V lost 1 base and J 13 bases, leaving 11 bases between the germline ends. The CDR3 totals 11 residues. The CDR3 loop is CSARAEGAQHF. In DNA, the CDR3 is TGCAGTGCTAGAGCCGAGGGAGCGCAGCATTTT.

This chain connects TRBV11-2 to TRBJ2-7, with 10 bases aligning to TRBD1. Germline V CDR1 and CDR2: SGHAT, FQNNGV. The CDR3 is 14 residues long. The junction had 10 bases not matched to a gene; V was cut back by 8 bases and J by 6 bases. CDR3 nucleotides: TGTGCCAGCGGCCGGGACAGGGGTATTAGCGAGCAGTACTTC. Its protein is CASGRDRGISEQYF.

The genes are TRBV2 and TRBJ2-7; TRBD2 aligns across 14 bases. Germline CDR1 and CDR2: SNHLY and FYNNEI. The CDR3 loop spans 14 amino acids. V was pared by 7 bases and J by 5 bases, with 4 bases of the junction left unmatched. CDR3 DNA: TGTGCCAGCATGGGGACTAGCGGGAGTAACGAGCAGTACTTC. Its protein product is CASMGTSGSNEQYF. Variable domain in full (rest from reference TRBV2 and TRBJ2-7): EPEVTQTPSHQVTQMGQEVILRCVPISNHLYFYWYRQILGQKVEFLVSFYNNEISEKSEIFDDQFSVERPDGSNFTLKIRSTKLEDSAMYFCASMGTSGSNEQYFGPGTRLTVT.

In its sample, this clonotype was seen a few times. Mismatch with germline at one junction end may stem from a read error. V usage is TRBV9 and J usage is TRBJ2-3; 9 bases match TRBD1. Germline V gene sequence: CDR1 SGDLS, CDR2 YYNGEE. The CDR3 is made up of 12 amino acids. CDR3 region: CASSAGGQGSSF. The CDR3 DNA is TGTGCCAGCAGCGCAGGGGGACAGGGCTCCTCCTTT.

This clonotype was picked up many times. V gene TRBV12-3 or TRBV12-4 combines with J gene TRBJ2-5; D may be TRBD1 or TRBD2 (6 bases each). The CDR3 covers 14 residues. V was shortened by 8 bases and J by 5 bases, with 18 bases between the two germline ends. As DNA, the CDR3 is TGTGCCAGCTCCAGATCGGGGGCGGGGGAGACCCAGTACTTC. Its translation is CASSRSGAGETQYF.

This clonotype was observed at least ten times. The CDR3 carries no conserved terminal phenylalanine or tryptophan, so it likely arises from a read error. As DNA, the CDR3 is TGTGCCAGCAGTTACTCGATACTAGCGGCCACCCACGAGCAGTACCTC. Translation: CASSYSILAATHEQYL. The chain joins TRBV6-5 to TRBJ2-7; TRBD2 agrees at 8 bases. V was pared by 0 bases and J by 5 bases, with 9 bases of the junction left unmatched. The CDR3 has 16 amino acids. Germline V gene data show CDR1 as MNHEY and CDR2 as SVGAGI.

The chain combines TRBV7-2 with TRBJ2-4; the D gene is possibly TRBD2 (6 bases). CDR3 size: 16 residues. Trimming took off 2 bases at V and 7 bases at J, with 18 bases between the two ends. Looked up from germline, CDR1 is SGHTA and CDR2 is FQGNSA. The DNA of the CDR3 is TGTGCCAGCAGCTTAACTGTAGGGGCTGCGGGGAACATTCAGTACTTC. Encoded protein: CASSLTVGAAGNIQYF.

This rearrangement joins TRBV6-1 to TRBJ2-5, with D possibly TRBD1 on 6 matching bases. The V end lost 6 bases, the J end lost 0 bases, and 23 bases lay between the germline ends. Germline-derived CDR1 and CDR2 are MNHNS and SASEGT. The CDR3 is 18 amino acids. CDR3 nucleotide sequence: TGTGCCAGCAGAGTAGGGGTGGGGGCGACCATAGACCAAGAGACCCAGTACTTC. It is translated as CASRVGVGATIDQETQYF.

There are many counts of this clonotype. CDR3 region: CATSETGGPSEGYTF. DNA of the CDR3: TGTGCCACCAGCGAAACAGGGGGTCCCTCTGAAGGCTACACCTTC. The J gene is TRBJ1-2, the V gene TRBV15, with TRBD1 matching 8 bases. V shed 5 bases, J shed 8 bases, and the junction held 13 bases outside the gene matches. The germline V gene encodes CDR1 LNHNV and CDR2 YYDKDF (reference sequence). The CDR3 extends over 15 amino acids. Together with reference TRBV15 and TRBJ1-2, the CDR3 gives the full variable domain: DAMVIQNPRYQVTQFGKPVTLSCSQTLNHNVMYWYQQKSSQAPKLLFHYYDKDFNNEADTPDNFQSRRPNTSFCFLDIRSPGLGDTAMYLCATSETGGPSEGYTFGSGTRLTVV.

This clonotype was observed many times. Here the CDR3 reads CSASKGAETQYF. Written as DNA, the CDR3 is TGCAGTGCTAGTAAGGGGGCTGAGACCCAGTACTTC. The genes are TRBV20-1 and TRBJ2-5; 7 bases fit TRBD1. The CDR3 extends over 12 amino acids. Trimming at V came to 3 bases and at J to 5 bases, leaving 3 bases not matched to a gene. Germline V lookup: CDR1 DFQATT, CDR2 SNEGSKA (reference sequence).

The rearrangement links TRBV7-6 to TRBJ2-3; possible D gene TRBD2, 6 bases. This CDR3 comprises 16 residues. The germline CDR1 and CDR2 sequences are SGHVS and FNYEAQ. Trimming stripped 6 bases from V and 6 bases from J, with 22 bases between. The CDR3 sequence is CASSLGGAPPSDTQYF. The CDR3 DNA follows: TGTGCCAGCAGTCTGGGGGGAGCTCCCCCTTCTGATACGCAGTATTTT.

This clonotype was detected ten times or more. V gene TRBV7-2 combines with J gene TRBJ1-2; D not certain. The CDR3 sequence is 13 residues long. V was cut by 5 bases and J by 6 bases, with 13 bases left in between. CDR1 and CDR2 (germline): SGHTA, FQGNSA. The CDR3 region is CASSLNGWNGYTF. Written as DNA, the CDR3 is TGTGCCAGCAGCCTAAACGGGTGGAATGGCTACACCTTC.